Below, 30 T cell receptor beta chains from the same sample are listed, as sequenced in a study of T cells in Graves' hyperthyroidism and ophthalmopathy. RNA transcripts served as the template for amplifying TCR beta CDR3 regions. Primed by the HTBI set, a first-round RT-PCR was run on the TCR CDR3. TCRdb re-called the multiplex PCR reads through MiXCR, storing one row per CDR3 protein. The sample has 600,000 or so distinct CDR3 sequences; roughly 14% are singletons. What was sequenced was blood. The receptors shown here come from a woman aged 45-59 years with Graves' ophthalmopathy.

This clonotype was seen ten or more times. The J gene is TRBJ2-1, the V gene TRBV28; weak D call: TRBD2 (5 bases). Germline V gives CDR1 MDHEN, CDR2 SYDVKM. This CDR3 is built from 15 residues. V lost 5 bases and J 4 bases, leaving 15 bases between the germline ends. CDR3 DNA: TGTGCCAGCAGTGGGTTGGAGCGGATGTACAATGAGCAGTTCTTC. Amino acids: CASSGLERMYNEQFF. Combining the CDR3 with reference TRBV28 and TRBJ2-1 gives the whole variable domain DVKVTQSSRYLVKRTGEKVFLECVQDMDHENMFWYRQDPGLGLRLIYFSYDVKMKEKGDIPEGYSVSREKKERFSLILESASTNQTSMYLCASSGLERMYNEQFFGPGTRLTVL.

This sequence joins TRBV2 and TRBJ2-2, with D uncertain. V was clipped by 6 bases and J by 4 bases, with 24 bases between them. Germline V gives CDR1 SNHLY, CDR2 FYNNEI. There are 18 residues in the CDR3. Here the CDR3 reads CASSISRALGWITGELFF. CDR3 nucleotide sequence: TGTGCCAGCAGCATAAGCCGGGCCCTGGGCTGGATCACCGGGGAGCTGTTTTTT.

This clonotype showed up just a few times. The genes are TRBV15 and TRBJ2-7, with 13 positions matching TRBD2. V was clipped by 2 bases and J by 6 bases; unmatched bases: 4. Germline V gives CDR1 LNHNV, CDR2 YYDKDF (reference sequence). The CDR3 spans 15 residues. This CDR3 is CATSRSGLAGVEQYF. The CDR3 region has the DNA TGTGCCACCAGCAGATCTGGACTAGCGGGAGTCGAGCAGTACTTC.

This clonotype appeared a few times. V usage is TRBV7-9 and J usage is TRBJ2-2; the match to TRBD2 covers 14 bases. V shed 7 bases and J 8 bases; nucleotides not matched to a gene: 15. The CDR3 has 18 residues. Germline V CDR1 and CDR2: SEHNR, FQNEAQ (reference sequence). The CDR3 is CASTDRGSGLAGVGELFF. CDR3 coding DNA: TGTGCCAGCACCGACAGAGGATCGGGACTAGCGGGAGTTGGGGAGCTGTTTTTT. The variable domain in full, with the rest retrieved from reference TRBV7-9 and TRBJ2-2, is DTGVSQNPRHKITKRGQNVTFRCDPISEHNRLYWYRQTLGQGPEFLTYFQNEAQLEKSRLLSDRFSAERPKGSFSTLEIQRTEQGDSAMYLCASTDRGSGLAGVGELFFGEGSRLTVL.

This chain joins TRBV29-1 and TRBJ1-1; no firm D call. The CDR3 runs to 13 residues. V was cut by 4 bases and J by 1 base, with 10 bases left in between. The germline CDR1 and CDR2 sequences are SQVTM and ANQGSEA. The CDR3 sequence is CSVGVTTNTEAFF. The CDR3 bases are TGCAGCGTTGGGGTGACAACGAACACTGAAGCTTTCTTT.

The rearrangement uses TRBV15 and TRBJ2-7; D is uncertain. From germline, CDR1 is LNHNV and CDR2 YYDKDF (reference sequence). The V end was cut by 1 base, the J end by 5 bases, with 6 bases between. The CDR3 runs to 12 residues. CDR3 DNA sequence: TGTGCCACCAGCAGAGGTACTGACGAGCAGTACTTC. Protein sequence: CATSRGTDEQYF.

This clonotype was seen at least ten times. The chain is built from TRBV2 and TRBJ1-4; unclear D gene. V shed 2 bases and J shed 6 bases, with 13 bases lying between them. The germline gives CDR1 SNHLY, CDR2 FYNNEI. CDR3 length equals 15 residues. The CDR3 here is CASSENRRVYEKLFF. The CDR3 DNA reads as TGTGCCAGCAGTGAAAACCGGAGGGTTTATGAAAAACTGTTTTTT.

In DNA form, the CDR3 reads TGTGCCACCAGTAGGAGGGAGGGCCCAGATACGCAGTATTTT. This sequence encodes CATSRREGPDTQYF. The V gene is TRBV24-1, the J gene TRBJ2-3; 7 nucleotides agree with TRBD2. Germline CDR1 and CDR2: KGHDR and SFDVKD. J lost 4 bases, V lost 6 bases, and 6 bases had no gene match. The CDR3 is made up of 14 amino acids.

The CDR3 here is CASSKPGLAVYEQYF. CDR3 nucleotide sequence: TGTGCCAGCAGCAAGCCGGGACTAGCGGTATACGAGCAGTACTTC. The rearrangement links TRBV4-2 to TRBJ2-7; TRBD2 matches 11 bases. CDR1 and CDR2 (germline): LGHNA, YNFKEQ. V was clipped by 5 bases and J by 4 bases; unmatched bases: 7. CDR3 length: 15 residues.

The chain carries TRBV9 and TRBJ2-1, with TRBD2 as a possible D gene (6 bases). The CDR3 runs to 17 residues. Germline V gene data show CDR1 as SGDLS and CDR2 as YYNGEE. Trimming pared 7 bases from V and 4 bases from J, leaving 24 bases between. The CDR3 DNA is TGTGCCAGCGGCCCATTTCGGGGCAGGACTACTTACAATGAGCAGTTCTTC. Its translation: CASGPFRGRTTYNEQFF. Full variable domain (remainder filled in from reference TRBV9 and TRBJ2-1): DSGVTQTPKHLITATGQRVTLRCSPRSGDLSVYWYQQSLDQGLQFLIQYYNGEERAKGNILERFSAQQFPDLHSELNLSSLELGDSALYFCASGPFRGRTTYNEQFFGPGTRLTVL.

In its sample, this clonotype was seen many times. The rearrangement links TRBV30 to TRBJ2-1; 7 bases align to TRBD2. This CDR3 is 11 amino acids long. In germline, CDR1 is GTSNPN, CDR2 SVGIG (reference sequence). V was pared by 5 bases and J by 7 bases, with 2 bases of the junction left unmatched. CDR3 coding DNA: TGTGCCTGGGGACTAGTAAATGAGCAGTTCTTC. The encoded protein is CAWGLVNEQFF.

The table lists this clonotype with many counts. The chain carries TRBV11-2 and TRBJ2-7; D uncertain. From germline, CDR1 is SGHAT and CDR2 FQNNGV. The CDR3 sequence is 14 residues long. V shed 5 bases and J shed 4 bases, with 15 bases lying between them. The CDR3 here is CASSPQVTSYEQYF. The CDR3, as DNA: TGTGCCAGCAGCCCCCAGGTGACGAGTTACGAGCAGTACTTC.

There are many counts of this clonotype. V usage is TRBV20-1 and J usage is TRBJ2-1; the match to TRBD2 covers 11 bases. The V and J ends lost 2 bases and 3 bases, in that order; junction bases with no gene match: 6. Germline values: CDR1 DFQATT, CDR2 SNEGSKA (reference sequence). This CDR3 has 16 residues. The CDR3 DNA is TGCAGTGCTAGATTTCAACTAGCGGGAGTCTACAATGAGCAGTTCTTC. Translated, it gives CSARFQLAGVYNEQFF.

Ten or more counts support this clonotype. The V and J genes are TRBV20-1 and TRBJ1-1; 9 bases are shared with TRBD1. This CDR3 spans 16 amino acids. Germline-derived CDR1 and CDR2 are DFQATT and SNEGSKA (reference sequence). V dropped 3 bases and J dropped 1; count of bases not matched to a gene: 9. The CDR3 nucleotides are TGCAGTGCTAGTATTTTTGGACAGGGGTCGAACACTGAAGCTTTCTTT. Protein: CSASIFGQGSNTEAFF.

The table lists this clonotype with many counts. The chain joins TRBV29-1 to TRBJ2-7, with 8 bases matching TRBD1. Germline CDR1 is SQVTM and CDR2 is ANQGSEA. After removal of 7 bases from V and 4 bases from J, the junction contained 6 bases not matched to a gene. This CDR3 contains 12 residues. The CDR3 protein is CSARTGFYEQYF. The CDR3 DNA reads TGCAGCGCCCGGACAGGGTTTTACGAGCAGTACTTC.

This clonotype was seen more than once but under ten times. V usage is TRBV18 and J usage is TRBJ2-1; a possible D gene is TRBD2 (6 bases). The V gene's germline CDR1 is KGHSH and CDR2 LQKENI. Trimming stripped 3 bases from V and 9 bases from J, with 18 bases between. The CDR3 loop spans 15 amino acids. The CDR3 DNA reads as TGTGCCAGCTCACCCCTCCCCTTGACTAGTGCTGAGCAGTTCTTC. Its protein is CASSPLPLTSAEQFF.

This clonotype was counted ten times or more. The chain uses TRBV6-6 and TRBJ2-7, with D perhaps matching TRBD1 or TRBD2 (6 bases each). CDR3 length: 15 amino acids. Between the trimmed V and J ends, which lost 2 bases and 5 bases, there was a span of 16 bases. The V gene's germline CDR1 is MNHNY and CDR2 SVGAGI (reference sequence). The CDR3 is CASSYNSLGGNEQYF. The CDR3 region has the DNA TGTGCCAGCAGTTACAATTCGTTGGGGGGCAACGAGCAGTACTTC.

The chain carries TRBV28 and TRBJ1-6; D not resolved. Germline CDR1 and CDR2: MDHEN and SYDVKM. V was clipped by 4 bases and J by 14 bases, with 6 bases between them. This CDR3 comprises 10 residues. For the CDR3, the DNA is TGTGCCAGCAGTTCAACCACCCTCCACTTT. Its protein product is CASSSTTLHF.

In its sample, this clonotype was seen a few times. The CDR3 region is CAISVSGSTDTQYF. CDR3 coding DNA: TGTGCCATCAGTGTTAGCGGGAGTACAGATACGCAGTATTTT. The gene calls are TRBV10-3 and TRBJ2-3; 9 bases line up with TRBD2. The germline gives CDR1 ENHRY, CDR2 SYGVKD. With 4 bases clipped from V and 3 bases from J, the junction kept 2 bases outside the gene matches. CDR3 length: 14 residues.

This chain joins TRBV15 and TRBJ1-6; the D is unclear. V lost 0 bases and J 3 bases, leaving 12 bases between the germline ends. The CDR3 totals 17 residues. CDR1 is LNHNV, CDR2 YYDKDF, per germline (reference sequence). In DNA, the CDR3 is TGTGCCACCAGCAGAGATCCTGAACGGATCTATAATTCACCCCTCCACTTT. Its protein is CATSRDPERIYNSPLHF.

The chain has TRBV30 and TRBJ2-2; possibly TRBD1 for D (6 bases). Germline V gene sequence: CDR1 GTSNPN, CDR2 SVGIG (reference sequence). The CDR3 runs 15 residues. Trimming took 3 bases from V and 2 from J, leaving 13 bases between them. CDR3 coding DNA: TGTGCCTGGAGCGTCGGACAGACAAACACCGGGGAGCTGTTTTTT. This sequence encodes CAWSVGQTNTGELFF.

There are many counts of this clonotype. The chain uses TRBV7-2 and TRBJ2-7; 7 bases line up with TRBD2. The germline gives CDR1 SGHTA, CDR2 FQGNSA. The CDR3 totals 16 residues. Unmatched junction bases numbered 13, after V lost 4 bases and J lost 4 bases. As DNA, the CDR3 is TGTGCCAGCAGCTCCCAGGGCGGGGGAGGGAATTACGAGCAGTACTTC. Protein product: CASSSQGGGGNYEQYF.

This clonotype was recorded many times. The V gene is TRBV7-8, the J gene TRBJ2-3, with D perhaps matching TRBD1 (5 bases). The CDR3 sequence is 14 residues long. The V and J ends lost 7 bases and 2 bases respectively, with 13 bases between them. Germline CDR1 SGHVS, CDR2 FQNEAQ. The CDR3 nucleotides read TGTGCCAGCATCTCCGGCAGGGTCACAGATACGCAGTATTTT. The encoded protein is CASISGRVTDTQYF. The whole variable domain, filled in from reference TRBV7-8 and TRBJ2-3, reads GAGVSQSPRYKVAKRGQDVALRCDPISGHVSLFWYQQALGQGPEFLTYFQNEAQLDKSGLPSDRFFAERPEGSVSTLKIQRTQQEDSAVYLCASISGRVTDTQYFGPGTRLTVL.

In this sample, this clonotype turned up many times. The rearrangement links TRBV3-1 to TRBJ2-1; maybe TRBD2 (6 bases). With 0 bases removed from V and 6 bases from J, the gap between germline ends came to 12 bases. This CDR3 comprises 15 residues. Germline-derived CDR1 and CDR2 are LGHDT and YNNKEL (reference sequence). The CDR3 DNA follows: TGTGCCAGCAGCCAAGATGGGAGTAGCGGCAATGAGCAGTTCTTC. This gives the protein CASSQDGSSGNEQFF.

This clonotype was picked up a small number of times. The chain joins TRBV6-1 to TRBJ1-6; D remains unclear. The CDR3 length is 16 residues. The germline CDR1 and CDR2 sequences are MNHNS and SASEGT. V dropped 1 base and J dropped 3 bases, with 10 bases sitting between them. CDR3 DNA: TGTGCCAGCAGTGAAGATCTGGCAGTCTATAATTCACCCCTCCACTTT. Translated, it gives CASSEDLAVYNSPLHF.

The sample holds many counts of this clonotype. The V and J genes are TRBV11-2 and TRBJ2-1, with D possibly being TRBD2 (5 bases). Germline CDR1 and CDR2: SGHAT and FQNNGV. Trimming shortened V by 4 bases and J by 8 bases, and 15 bases separated the two germline ends. The CDR3 loop spans 14 amino acids. In DNA, the CDR3 is TGTGCCAGCAGCTCCCTAGACTATTACGATGAGCAGTTCTTC. Its translation is CASSSLDYYDEQFF.

This clonotype has more than one count but fewer than ten. The rearrangement joins TRBV4-2 to TRBJ2-7; no firm D call. Germline CDR1 is LGHNA and CDR2 is YNFKEQ. CDR3 size: 16 residues. V was trimmed by 0 bases and J by 4 bases, leaving 16 bases between them. The CDR3 region is CASSQDRASPPYEQYF. The CDR3 region has the DNA TGTGCCAGCAGCCAAGATCGGGCTAGTCCTCCGTACGAGCAGTACTTC.

This clonotype appeared a few times. The chain has TRBV7-9 and TRBJ1-1; perhaps TRBD1 as D (5 bases). The CDR3 totals 15 residues. Germline loops: CDR1 SEHNR, CDR2 FQNEAQ (reference sequence). V shed 3 bases and J shed 4 bases, with 15 bases lying between them. The DNA of the CDR3 is TGTGCCAGCAGCTTCCAGCAGGGTTTCTTCACTGAAGCTTTCTTT. Its protein product is CASSFQQGFFTEAFF.

This clonotype came up many times. The V and J genes are TRBV24-1 and TRBJ1-1; D not resolved. Germline V gene data show CDR1 as KGHDR and CDR2 as SFDVKD. V lost 9 bases and J 0 bases, leaving 16 bases between the germline ends. The CDR3 covers 15 residues. The CDR3 nucleotides are TGTGCCACCCCAACGAGTGGCACCATGAACACTGAAGCTTTCTTT. Its translation is CATPTSGTMNTEAFF.

This clonotype turned up a few times. The V call is TRBV6-2 or TRBV6-3, the J call TRBJ2-1; the D is unclear. The CDR3 loop spans 15 amino acids. From germline, CDR1 is MNHEY and CDR2 SVGEGT. The V end was cut by 6 bases, the J end by 6 bases, with 18 bases between. The CDR3 loop is CASSLSLTPRNEQFF. The CDR3 coding sequence is TGTGCCAGCAGCCTCTCGTTAACCCCTCGCAATGAGCAGTTCTTC.